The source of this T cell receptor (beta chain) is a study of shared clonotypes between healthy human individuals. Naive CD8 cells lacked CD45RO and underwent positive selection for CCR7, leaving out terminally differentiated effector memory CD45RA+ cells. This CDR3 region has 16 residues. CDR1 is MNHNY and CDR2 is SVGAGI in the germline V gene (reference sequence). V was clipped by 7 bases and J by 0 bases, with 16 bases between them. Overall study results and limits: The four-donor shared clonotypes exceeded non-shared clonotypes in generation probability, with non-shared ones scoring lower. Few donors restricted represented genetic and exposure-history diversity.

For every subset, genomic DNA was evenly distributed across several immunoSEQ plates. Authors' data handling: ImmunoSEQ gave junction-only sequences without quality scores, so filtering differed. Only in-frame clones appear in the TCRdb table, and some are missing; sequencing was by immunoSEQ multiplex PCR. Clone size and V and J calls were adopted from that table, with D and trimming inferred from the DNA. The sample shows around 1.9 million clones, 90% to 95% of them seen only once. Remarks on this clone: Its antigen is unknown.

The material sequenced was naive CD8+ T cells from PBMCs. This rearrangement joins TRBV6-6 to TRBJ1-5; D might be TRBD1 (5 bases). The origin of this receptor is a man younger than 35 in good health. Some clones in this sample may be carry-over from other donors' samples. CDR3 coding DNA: TGTGCCAGCACCCGACGGGGCAGGGATAGCAATCAGCCCCAGCATTTT. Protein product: CASTRRGRDSNQPQHF.